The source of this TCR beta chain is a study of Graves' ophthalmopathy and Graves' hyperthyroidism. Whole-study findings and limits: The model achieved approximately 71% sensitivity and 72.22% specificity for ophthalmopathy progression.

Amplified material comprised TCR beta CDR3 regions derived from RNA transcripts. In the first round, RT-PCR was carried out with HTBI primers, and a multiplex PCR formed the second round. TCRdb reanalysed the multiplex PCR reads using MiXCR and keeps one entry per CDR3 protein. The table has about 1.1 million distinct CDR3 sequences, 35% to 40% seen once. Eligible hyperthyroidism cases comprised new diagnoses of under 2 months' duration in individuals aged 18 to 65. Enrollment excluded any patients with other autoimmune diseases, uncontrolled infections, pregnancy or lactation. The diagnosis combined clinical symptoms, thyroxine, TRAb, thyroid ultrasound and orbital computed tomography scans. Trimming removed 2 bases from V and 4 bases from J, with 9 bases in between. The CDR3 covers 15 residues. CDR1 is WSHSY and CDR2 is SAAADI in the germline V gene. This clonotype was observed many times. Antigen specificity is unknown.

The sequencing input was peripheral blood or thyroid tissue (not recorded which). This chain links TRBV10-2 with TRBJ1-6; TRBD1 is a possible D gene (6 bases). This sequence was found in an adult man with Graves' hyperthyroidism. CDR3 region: CASSERQGYNSPLHF. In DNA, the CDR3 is TGCGCCAGCAGTGAGAGGCAGGGGTATAATTCACCCCTCCACTTT.